The rows below give T cell receptor beta chains drawn from one sample of a study of blood T cell repertoires in COVID-19. Only in-frame clones appear in the TCRdb table, and some are missing; sequencing was by immunoSEQ multiplex PCR. This table holds around 310,000 clones, about 90% found once. Sequenced material: peripheral blood. The receptors were sampled from a woman aged 40 to 50 with COVID-19, enrolled during active disease. CDR3s include the opening cysteine and the closing phenylalanine or tryptophan. The D gene is left open where the match is weak.

>TRBV9|15|-
CASSGDLGSRGEQFF
>TRBV7-3|19|TRBD2
CASGGDGQGTLSGANVLTF
>TRBV27|16|TRBD1
CASSPRTGAMNTEAFF
>TRBV4-1|18|TRBD1
CASSQDLVRDRKSYEQYF
>TRBV5-1|15|-
CASSLMSGSTDTQYF
>TRBV4-1|16|-
CASSQEETDSSYTQYF
>TRBV7-2|16|TRBD2
CASSSSLAGGLGELFF
>TRBV24-1|16|TRBD2
CATSDRTGTSLLEQFF
>TRBV28|12|-
CASNKGDTEAFF
>TRBV11-2|16|-
CASSSAPVGESGELFF
>TRBV6-5|14|TRBD1
CASSYRQGFYEQCF
>TRBV7-2|15|TRBD1
CASSFGQEASGELFF
>TRBV6-2/TRBV6-3|14|-
CASSYLAGGTEAFF
>TRBV5-6|14|-
CASSRGRGLYGYTF